Below are 5 T cell receptor beta chains sequenced from a single sample in a study of blood T cell repertoires in COVID-19. Libraries were prepared by immunoSEQ multiplex PCR; TCRdb keeps only in-frame clonotypes and omits some of them. The repertoire holds roughly 300,000 clones, with 80% to 90% as singletons. The sequenced sample was PBMCs or T cells enriched from blood (not recorded which). All receptors derive from a woman between 35 and 50 years old with acute COVID-19.

V gene TRBV9 combines with J gene TRBJ2-1, with 7 bases that match TRBD1. In germline, CDR1 is SGDLS, CDR2 YYNGEE. The CDR3 is 14 amino acids. J gave up 6 bases and V 4 bases, and 7 bases lay outside the gene matches. CDR3 DNA sequence: TGTGCCAGCAGCACGGAGACAGGGCCCAATGAGCAGTTCTTC. It codes for CASSTETGPNEQFF.

V usage is TRBV29-1 and J usage is TRBJ1-1; D ambiguous. The CDR3 loop spans 12 amino acids. Germline V gene data show CDR1 as SQVTM and CDR2 as ANQGSEA. Trimming shortened V by 5 bases and J by 1 base, and 8 bases separated the two germline ends. Here the CDR3 reads CSVLAENTEAFF. The CDR3 DNA is TGCAGCGTTCTGGCGGAGAACACTGAAGCTTTCTTT.

The genes are TRBV5-1 and TRBJ1-1; TRBD1 is a possible D gene (5 bases). With 0 bases removed from V and 0 bases from J, the gap between germline ends came to 12 bases. This CDR3 region has 16 residues. Germline lookup yields CDR1 SGHRS and CDR2 YFSETQ. The CDR3 DNA reads as TGCGCCAGCAGCTTGGTTCAAGGGGCAATGAACACTGAAGCTTTCTTT. Amino acids: CASSLVQGAMNTEAFF.

The chain uses TRBV13 and TRBJ2-7; 8 positions agree with TRBD1. CDR1 PRHDT and CDR2 FYEKMQ come from the germline V gene (reference sequence). J lost 3 bases, V lost 5 bases, and 3 bases had no gene match. There are 13 residues in the CDR3. This CDR3 is CASSVTGVYEQYF. The CDR3 region has the DNA TGTGCCAGCAGCGTGACAGGGGTCTACGAGCAGTACTTC.

This chain joins TRBV29-1 and TRBJ1-4; 7 nucleotides match TRBD1. The ends lost 5 bases at V and 7 bases at J; junction bases unmatched: 7. The length of the CDR3 is 13 residues. Per the germline V gene, CDR1 is SQVTM and CDR2 is ANQGSEA. CDR3: CSVSDRESEKLFF. The CDR3, as DNA: TGCAGCGTTTCTGACAGGGAGAGTGAAAAACTGTTTTTT.